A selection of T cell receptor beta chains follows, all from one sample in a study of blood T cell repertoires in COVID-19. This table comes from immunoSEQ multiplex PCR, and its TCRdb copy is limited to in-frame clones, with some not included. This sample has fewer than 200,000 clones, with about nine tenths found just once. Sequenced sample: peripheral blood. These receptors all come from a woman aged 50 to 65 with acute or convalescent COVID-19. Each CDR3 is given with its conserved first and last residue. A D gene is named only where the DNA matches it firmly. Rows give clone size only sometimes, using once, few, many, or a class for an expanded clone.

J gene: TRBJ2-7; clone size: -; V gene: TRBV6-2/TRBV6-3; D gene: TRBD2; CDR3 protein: CASSSGNSYEQYF; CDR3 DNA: TGTGCCAGCAGCAGCGGGAACTCCTACGAGCAGTACTTC
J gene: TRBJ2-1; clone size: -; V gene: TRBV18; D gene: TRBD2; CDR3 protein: CASARLASYNEQFF; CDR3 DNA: TGTGCCAGCGCAAGACTAGCATCCTACAATGAGCAGTTCTTC
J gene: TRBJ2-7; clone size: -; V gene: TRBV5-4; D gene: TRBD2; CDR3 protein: CASGPAGTNRGEQYF; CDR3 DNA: TGTGCCAGCGGCCCTGCCGGGACTAATAGAGGCGAGCAGTACTTC
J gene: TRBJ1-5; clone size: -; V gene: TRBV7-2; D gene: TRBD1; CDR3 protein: CASSPSGTELLQPQHF; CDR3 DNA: TGTGCCAGCAGCCCATCCGGGACAGAGTTGTTGCAGCCCCAGCATTTT
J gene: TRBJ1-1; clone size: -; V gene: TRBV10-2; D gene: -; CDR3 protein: CASRTIKGHPNTEAFF; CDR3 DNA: TGCGCCAGCAGAACGATAAAGGGGCATCCCAACACTGAAGCTTTCTTT
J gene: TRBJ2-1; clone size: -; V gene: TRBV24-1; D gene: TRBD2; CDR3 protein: CATSDSYGRVYEQFF; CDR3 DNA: TGTGCCACCAGTGATTCTTACGGGAGGGTCTATGAGCAGTTCTTC
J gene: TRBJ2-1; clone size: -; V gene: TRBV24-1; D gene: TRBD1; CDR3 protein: CATSDPGQGHNEQFF; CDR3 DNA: TGTGCCACCAGTGATCCCGGACAGGGCCACAATGAGCAGTTCTTC
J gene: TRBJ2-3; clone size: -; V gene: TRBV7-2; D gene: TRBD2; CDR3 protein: CASDLGAGGPFLDTQYF; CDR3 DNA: TGTGCCAGCGACTTGGGGGCGGGAGGGCCGTTTCTCGATACGCAGTATTTT
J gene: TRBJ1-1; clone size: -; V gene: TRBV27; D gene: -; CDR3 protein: CASTSWGRTEAFF; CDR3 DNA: TGTGCCAGCACCTCGTGGGGGCGGACTGAAGCTTTCTTT
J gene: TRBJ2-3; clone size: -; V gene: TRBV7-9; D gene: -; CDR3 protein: CASSSGLLSSTDTQYF; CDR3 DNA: TGTGCCAGCAGCTCGGGACTCCTCTCTAGCACAGATACGCAGTATTTT
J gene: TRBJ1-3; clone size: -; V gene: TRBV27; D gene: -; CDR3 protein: CASSPGTSGNTIYF; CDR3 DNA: TGTGCCAGCAGTCCTGGGACATCTGGAAACACCATATATTTT
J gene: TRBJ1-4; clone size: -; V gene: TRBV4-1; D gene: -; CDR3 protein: CASSQEGREKLFF; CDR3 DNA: TGCGCCAGCAGCCAAGAAGGGAGAGAAAAACTGTTTTTT
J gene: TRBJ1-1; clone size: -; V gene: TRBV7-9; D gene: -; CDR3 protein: CASSRRGVGMNTEAFF; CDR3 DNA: TGTGCCAGCAGCCGCCGGGGGGTAGGGATGAACACTGAAGCTTTCTTT
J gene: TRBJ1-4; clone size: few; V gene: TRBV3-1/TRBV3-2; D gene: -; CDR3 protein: CASSRAGANEKLFF; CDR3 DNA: TGTGCCAGCAGCCGAGCAGGGGCTAATGAAAAACTGTTTTTT
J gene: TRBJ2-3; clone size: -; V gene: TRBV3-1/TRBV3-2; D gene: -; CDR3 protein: CASSQDPGESTDTQYF; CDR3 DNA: TGTGCCAGCAGCCAAGATCCGGGGGAAAGCACAGATACGCAGTATTTT
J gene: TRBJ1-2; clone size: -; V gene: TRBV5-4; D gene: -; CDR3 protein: CASSIDRDGYTF; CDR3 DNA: TGTGCCAGCAGCATAGACAGAGATGGCTACACCTTC
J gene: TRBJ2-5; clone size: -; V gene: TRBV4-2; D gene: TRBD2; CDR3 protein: CASSQVFLGLAGGQETQYF; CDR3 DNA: TGTGCCAGCAGCCAAGTCTTTCTGGGACTAGCGGGGGGACAAGAGACCCAGTACTTC
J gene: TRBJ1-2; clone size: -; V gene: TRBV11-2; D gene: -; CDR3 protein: CASSLSDGLYGYTF; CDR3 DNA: TGTGCCAGCAGCCTGTCAGACGGACTGTACGGCTACACCTTC
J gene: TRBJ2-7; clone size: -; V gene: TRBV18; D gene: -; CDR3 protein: CASSPRWQGNAEQYF; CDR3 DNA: TGTGCCAGCTCACCACGGTGGCAGGGGAACGCCGAGCAGTACTTC
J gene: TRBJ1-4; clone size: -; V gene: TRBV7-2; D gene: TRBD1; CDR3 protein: CASSSTTGANEKLFF; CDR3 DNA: TGTGCCAGCAGCTCCACGACAGGGGCAAATGAAAAACTGTTTTTT
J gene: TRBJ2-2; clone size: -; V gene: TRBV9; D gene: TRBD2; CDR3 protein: CASSPGTSRNTGELFF; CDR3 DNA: TGTGCCAGCAGCCCCGGGACTAGCAGAAACACCGGGGAGCTGTTTTTT
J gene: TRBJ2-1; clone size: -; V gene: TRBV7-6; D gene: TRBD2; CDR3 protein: CASSSLAGGTETNEQFF; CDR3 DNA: TGTGCCAGCAGCTCCTTAGCGGGAGGGACTGAAACCAATGAGCAGTTCTTC
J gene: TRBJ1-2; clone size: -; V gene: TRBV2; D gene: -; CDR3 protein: CASSPDSNYGYTF; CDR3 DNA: TGTGCCAGCAGTCCGGACAGTAACTATGGCTACACCTTC
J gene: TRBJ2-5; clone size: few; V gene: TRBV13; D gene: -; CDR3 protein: CASSHREGETQYF; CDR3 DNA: TGTGCCAGCAGCCACAGGGAGGGAGAGACCCAGTACTTC
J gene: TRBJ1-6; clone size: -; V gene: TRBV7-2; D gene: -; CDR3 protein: CASNYDVSPLHF; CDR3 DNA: TGTGCCAGCAACTACGATGTTTCACCCCTCCACTTT
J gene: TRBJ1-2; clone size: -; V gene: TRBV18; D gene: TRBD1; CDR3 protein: CASSTSTGVYGYTF; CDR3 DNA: TGTGCCAGCTCAACCTCGACAGGGGTATATGGCTACACCTTC
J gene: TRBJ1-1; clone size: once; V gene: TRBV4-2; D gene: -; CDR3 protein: CASSQDWGSEAFF; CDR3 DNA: TGTGCCAGCAGCCAAGATTGGGGCTCTGAAGCTTTCTTT
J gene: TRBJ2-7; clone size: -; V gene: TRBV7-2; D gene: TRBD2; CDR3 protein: CASSCPGLAGGRSYEQYF; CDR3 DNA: TGTGCCAGCAGCTGCCCGGGACTAGCGGGGGGTCGTTCCTACGAGCAGTACTTC
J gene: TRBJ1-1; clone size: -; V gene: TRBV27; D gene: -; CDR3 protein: CASSLYRTMNTEAFF; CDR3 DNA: TGTGCCAGCAGTTTATATCGGACAATGAACACTGAAGCTTTCTTT
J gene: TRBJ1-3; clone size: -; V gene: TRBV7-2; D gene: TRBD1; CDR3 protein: CASSVQGAGNTIYF; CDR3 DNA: TGTGCCAGCAGCGTTCAGGGGGCTGGAAACACCATATATTTT
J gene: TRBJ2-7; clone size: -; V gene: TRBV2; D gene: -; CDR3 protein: CASSEIIQVIYEQYF; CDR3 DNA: TGTGCCAGCAGTGAGATAATTCAGGTAATCTACGAGCAGTACTTC
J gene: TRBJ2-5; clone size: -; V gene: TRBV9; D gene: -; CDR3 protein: CASSARPGTHFEETQYF; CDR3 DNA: TGTGCCAGCAGCGCCCGTCCTGGGACTCACTTCGAAGAGACCCAGTACTTC
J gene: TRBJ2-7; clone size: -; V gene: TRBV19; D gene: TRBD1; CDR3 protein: CASSTTGISYEQYF; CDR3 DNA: TGTGCCAGTAGTACGACAGGGATTTCCTACGAGCAGTACTTC
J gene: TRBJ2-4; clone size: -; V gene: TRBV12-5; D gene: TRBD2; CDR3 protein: CASGLASGGLAKNIQYF; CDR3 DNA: TGTGCTAGTGGTTTGGCCAGCGGGGGACTAGCCAAAAACATTCAGTACTTC
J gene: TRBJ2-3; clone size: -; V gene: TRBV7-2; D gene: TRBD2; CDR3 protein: CASSLKGMTSGGGTDTQYF; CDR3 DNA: TGTGCCAGCAGCTTAAAGGGGATGACTAGCGGGGGGGGCACAGATACGCAGTATTTT
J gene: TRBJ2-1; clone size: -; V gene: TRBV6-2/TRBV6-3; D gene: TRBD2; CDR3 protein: CASSYSGLAGVNEQFF; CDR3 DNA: TGTGCCAGCAGTTACTCGGGACTAGCGGGAGTCAATGAGCAGTTCTTC
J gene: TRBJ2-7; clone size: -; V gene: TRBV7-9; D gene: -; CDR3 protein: CASKSLSTPSTVQYF; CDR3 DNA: TGTGCCAGCAAAAGTTTGTCGACTCCGTCTACTGTGCAGTACTTC
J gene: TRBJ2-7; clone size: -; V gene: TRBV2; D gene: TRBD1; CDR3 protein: CASDKEDRGHYEQYF; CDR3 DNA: TGTGCCAGTGATAAGGAGGACAGGGGGCATTACGAGCAGTACTTC
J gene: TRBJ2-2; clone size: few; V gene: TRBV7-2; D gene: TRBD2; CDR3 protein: CASSLARLAGAQGELFF; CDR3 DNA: TGTGCCAGCAGCTTAGCCCGACTAGCGGGAGCACAAGGGGAGCTGTTTTTT
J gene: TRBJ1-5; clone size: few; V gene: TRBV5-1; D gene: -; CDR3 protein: CASSLAGVAADQPQHF; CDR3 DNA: TGCGCCAGCAGCTTGGCCGGGGTAGCGGCGGATCAGCCCCAGCATTTT
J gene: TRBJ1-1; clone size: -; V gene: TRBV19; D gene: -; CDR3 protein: CASSNPRGIGTEAFF; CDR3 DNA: TGTGCCAGTAGTAATCCGCGGGGAATCGGGACTGAAGCTTTCTTT
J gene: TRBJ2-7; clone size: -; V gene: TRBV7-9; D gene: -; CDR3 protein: CASSSPRGSYEQYF; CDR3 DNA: TGTGCCAGCAGCTCTCCTCGGGGGTCCTACGAGCAGTACTTC